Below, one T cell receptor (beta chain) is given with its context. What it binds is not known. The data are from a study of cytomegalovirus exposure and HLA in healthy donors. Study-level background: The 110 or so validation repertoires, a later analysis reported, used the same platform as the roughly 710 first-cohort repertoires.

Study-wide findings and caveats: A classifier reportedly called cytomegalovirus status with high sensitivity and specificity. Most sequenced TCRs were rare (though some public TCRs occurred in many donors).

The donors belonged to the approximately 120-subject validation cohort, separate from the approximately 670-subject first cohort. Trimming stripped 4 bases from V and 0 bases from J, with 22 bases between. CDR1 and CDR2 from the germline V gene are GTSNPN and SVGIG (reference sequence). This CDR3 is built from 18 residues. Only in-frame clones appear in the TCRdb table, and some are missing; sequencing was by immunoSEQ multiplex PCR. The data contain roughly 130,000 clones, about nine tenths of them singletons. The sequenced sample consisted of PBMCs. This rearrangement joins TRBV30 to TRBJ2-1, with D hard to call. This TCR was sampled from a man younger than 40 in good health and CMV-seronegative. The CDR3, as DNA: TGTGCCTGGACAACCTCTCGACATTTTTCAAGCTCCTACAATGAGCAGTTCTTC. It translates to CAWTTSRHFSSSYNEQFF.